A selection of T cell receptor beta chains follows, all from one sample in a study of human T cells and chemical hapten exposure. Via MiXCR, TCRdb re-called the RACE reads, giving one row per CDR3 protein. This table has about 190,000 distinct CDR3 sequences, 24% appearing once. The sample was whole blood, taken in connection with sensitization to the hapten diphenylcyclopropenone (DPC). The receptors shown here come from a middle-aged woman with alopecia areata. Some clones in this sample may be carry-over from other donors' samples. Each CDR3 is given with its conserved first and last residue. A D gene is named only where the DNA matches it firmly. Size tells how often a clone was seen (once, few, many) or the class of an expanded clone, and some rows leave it out.

DNA: TGTGCCAGCAGTTTTGATAGCGGGATTAACAATGAGCAGTTCTTC
CDR3: CASSFDSGINNEQFF
V: TRBV12-3/TRBV12-4
size: .
D: TRBD2
J: TRBJ2-1
length: 15

DNA: TGTGCCAGCAGTTTCACAGGAGACGAGCAGTACTTC
CDR3: CASSFTGDEQYF
V: TRBV12-3/TRBV12-4
size: .
D: .
J: TRBJ2-7
length: 12

DNA: TGTGCCAGCAGCTTAGGAGGACAGAACACTGAAGCTTTCTTT
CDR3: CASSLGGQNTEAFF
V: TRBV7-9
size: few
D: .
J: TRBJ1-1
length: 14

DNA: TGTGCCAGCAGTTACTTTGGCTTACAAGAGACCCAGTACTTC
CDR3: CASSYFGLQETQYF
V: TRBV6-5
size: few
D: .
J: TRBJ2-5
length: 14

DNA: TGTGCCACCACAGGGGGCGACTATGGCTACACCTTC
CDR3: CATTGGDYGYTF
V: TRBV10-3
size: few
D: TRBD1
J: TRBJ1-2
length: 12

DNA: TGTGCCAGCAGCTTAACGGGTCCCGGAGATACGCAGTATTTT
CDR3: CASSLTGPGDTQYF
V: TRBV11-2
size: few
D: .
J: TRBJ2-3
length: 14

DNA: TGCGCCAGCTCCCCCGGGACAGGGATTTCCGATACGCAGTATTTT
CDR3: CASSPGTGISDTQYF
V: TRBV5-1
size: .
D: TRBD1
J: TRBJ2-3
length: 15

DNA: TGTGCCAGCTCCGACCCGGGACAGGACTACGAGCAGTACTTC
CDR3: CASSDPGQDYEQYF
V: TRBV6-2/TRBV6-3
size: few
D: TRBD1
J: TRBJ2-7
length: 14

DNA: TGTGCCACCAGTGATGCACGACAGGGAGGGTACTATGGCTACACCTTC
CDR3: CATSDARQGGYYGYTF
V: TRBV24-1
size: many
D: TRBD1
J: TRBJ1-2
length: 16

DNA: TGCAGCGTTGGGCCTCCCACCGGGACAGGGCATGGCTACACCTTC
CDR3: CSVGPPTGTGHGYTF
V: TRBV29-1
size: few
D: TRBD1
J: TRBJ1-2
length: 15

DNA: TGCAGTGCTAGAGATACCTTATACAATGAGCAGTTCTTC
CDR3: CSARDTLYNEQFF
V: TRBV20-1
size: .
D: .
J: TRBJ2-1
length: 13

DNA: TGTGCCATCAGTGAGTCGGTTCCAGCCGAGCAGTACTTC
CDR3: CAISESVPAEQYF
V: TRBV10-3
size: .
D: .
J: TRBJ2-7
length: 13

DNA: TGCAGCGTTGAACCATTCGGGGGCCGAACTGAAGCTTTCTTT
CDR3: CSVEPFGGRTEAFF
V: TRBV29-1
size: many
D: .
J: TRBJ1-1
length: 14

DNA: TGCGCCAGCAGCTTGGGGGCCACTACCAATACGCAGTTCTTC
CDR3: CASSLGATTNTQFF
V: TRBV5-1
size: .
D: .
J: TRBJ2-1
length: 14

DNA: TGTGCCAGCAGTTTCTCTCCGGGCCGACAAGAGACCCAGTACTTC
CDR3: CASSFSPGRQETQYF
V: TRBV6-6
size: .
D: .
J: TRBJ2-5
length: 15

DNA: TGTGCCAGCGGTCGGGCGGGACAGGGTTACAATGAGCAGTTCTTC
CDR3: CASGRAGQGYNEQFF
V: TRBV27
size: .
D: TRBD1
J: TRBJ2-1
length: 15

DNA: TGTGCCAGCGGCAGACAGGGGACCTACAATGAGCAGTTCTTC
CDR3: CASGRQGTYNEQFF
V: TRBV25-1
size: few
D: TRBD1
J: TRBJ2-1
length: 14

DNA: TGCAGCGGGACAGTTTTTGGCGGAGAGACCCAGTACTTC
CDR3: CSGTVFGGETQYF
V: TRBV29-1
size: many
D: .
J: TRBJ2-5
length: 13

DNA: TGCGCCAGCAGCTTGGGGCCAGGACAGGGGGCGATCGAGCAGTACTTC
CDR3: CASSLGPGQGAIEQYF
V: TRBV5-1
size: .
D: TRBD1
J: TRBJ2-7
length: 16

DNA: TGTGCCAGCACTTCCGCAGGGGACTATGGCTACACCTTC
CDR3: CASTSAGDYGYTF
V: TRBV28
size: once
D: .
J: TRBJ1-2
length: 13

DNA: TGCAGTGCTAGAAACTATGAGACTACTAGCGGGACCGGGGAGCTGTTTTTT
CDR3: CSARNYETTSGTGELFF
V: TRBV20-1
size: few
D: TRBD2
J: TRBJ2-2
length: 17

DNA: TGTGCCAGCAGTTTTTATAGCGGGTCAACCGGGGAGCTGTTTTTT
CDR3: CASSFYSGSTGELFF
V: TRBV28
size: many
D: TRBD2
J: TRBJ2-2
length: 15

DNA: TGTGCCAGCAGCTTCAGGGGGACTAGCGGGGCAGAAACGCAGTATTTT
CDR3: CASSFRGTSGAETQYF
V: TRBV7-2
size: .
D: TRBD2
J: TRBJ2-3
length: 16

DNA: TGTGCCACCAAGGAGGGCCAAGGGTATGGCTACACCTTC
CDR3: CATKEGQGYGYTF
V: TRBV10-3
size: few
D: .
J: TRBJ1-2
length: 13

DNA: TGTGCCAGCAGCTTAGACAGGGGGCCCCAGCATTTT
CDR3: CASSLDRGPQHF
V: TRBV7-2
size: many
D: TRBD1
J: TRBJ1-5
length: 12

DNA: TGTGCCAGCAGTTCGACCACCAATCAGCCCCAGCATTTT
CDR3: CASSSTTNQPQHF
V: TRBV27
size: .
D: .
J: TRBJ1-5
length: 13

DNA: TGTGCCAGCCTGTTATCTGGGGCCAACGTCCTGACTTTC
CDR3: CASLLSGANVLTF
V: TRBV7-9
size: .
D: .
J: TRBJ2-6
length: 13

DNA: TGTGCCAGCAGTCTAATTAGCGGGAGTTACGAGCAGTACTTC
CDR3: CASSLISGSYEQYF
V: TRBV6-6
size: few
D: TRBD2
J: TRBJ2-7
length: 14

DNA: TGTGCCAGCAGCCCACCGGGACAACGTAAGGACGAGCAGTACTTC
CDR3: CASSPPGQRKDEQYF
V: TRBV6-5
size: few
D: .
J: TRBJ2-7
length: 15

DNA: TGTGCCAGCAGCACCCGGCGGAGCCGGAAGCAAGAGACCCAGTACTTC
CDR3: CASSTRRSRKQETQYF
V: TRBV11-1
size: many
D: .
J: TRBJ2-5
length: 16

DNA: TGTGCCAGCAGTGCCGGGACAGGGGGCTACAATGAGCAGTTCTTC
CDR3: CASSAGTGGYNEQFF
V: TRBV27
size: .
D: TRBD1
J: TRBJ2-1
length: 15

DNA: TGTGCCAGCAGTTTTCACAGGACGGGCACTGAAGCTTTCTTT
CDR3: CASSFHRTGTEAFF
V: TRBV27
size: few
D: .
J: TRBJ1-1
length: 14

DNA: TGTGCCAGCAGCAAAGCGTTGCCCCCCCGGCGGGCCAAAAACATTCAGTACTTC
CDR3: CASSKALPPRRAKNIQYF
V: TRBV21-1
size: .
D: .
J: TRBJ2-4
length: 18

DNA: TGTGCCAGCAGTCCACAGGGGGGTATAGACTATGGCTACACCTTC
CDR3: CASSPQGGIDYGYTF
V: TRBV12-3/TRBV12-4
size: few
D: TRBD1
J: TRBJ1-2
length: 15

DNA: TGTGCCAGCAGCCAAACCGCGGACGAGCAGTACTTC
CDR3: CASSQTADEQYF
V: TRBV3-1
size: .
D: .
J: TRBJ2-7
length: 12

DNA: TGTGCCAGCAGTCGAGCCGGGGGGGAGTCCTACGAGCAGTACTTC
CDR3: CASSRAGGESYEQYF
V: TRBV6-6
size: .
D: TRBD2
J: TRBJ2-7
length: 15

DNA: TGCGCCAGCAGCCAAGCGGGAGATAACACCGGGGAGCTGTTTTTT
CDR3: CASSQAGDNTGELFF
V: TRBV4-3
size: .
D: .
J: TRBJ2-2
length: 15

DNA: TGTGCCAGCAGACCCCCGACAGGGGACACTGAAGCTTTCTTT
CDR3: CASRPPTGDTEAFF
V: TRBV28
size: .
D: TRBD1
J: TRBJ1-1
length: 14

DNA: TGTGCCAGCAGTTTTGGGGGACTAGCGGAATACCACGGGTTCTTC
CDR3: CASSFGGLAEYHGFF
V: TRBV12-3/TRBV12-4
size: .
D: TRBD2
J: TRBJ2-1
length: 15

DNA: TGCAGCGCTGACAGGGCCAGTCTGCAGACCCAGTACTTC
CDR3: CSADRASLQTQYF
V: TRBV29-1
size: few
D: TRBD1
J: TRBJ2-5
length: 13

DNA: TGCGCCAGCAGCCAAGAAAAGGAGACTAGCGGGTTCTCCTACGAGCAGTACTTC
CDR3: CASSQEKETSGFSYEQYF
V: TRBV4-3
size: .
D: TRBD2
J: TRBJ2-7
length: 18

DNA: TGTGCCAGCAGCTTAATTGACACTGAAGCTTTCTTT
CDR3: CASSLIDTEAFF
V: TRBV7-9
size: many
D: .
J: TRBJ1-1
length: 12

DNA: TGTGCCAGCCTGGGACAGCACCTAGCCAAAAACATTCAGTACTTC
CDR3: CASLGQHLAKNIQYF
V: TRBV27
size: few
D: TRBD1
J: TRBJ2-4
length: 15

DNA: TGTGCCATCAGCGGACTAGGGGACTACGAGCAGTACTTC
CDR3: CAISGLGDYEQYF
V: TRBV10-3
size: .
D: TRBD2
J: TRBJ2-7
length: 13

DNA: TGTGCCAGCAGGCAGGACAGAGGGCGCGAGCAGTACTTC
CDR3: CASRQDRGREQYF
V: TRBV6-2/TRBV6-3
size: .
D: .
J: TRBJ2-7
length: 13

DNA: TGCGCCAGCAGCCGAAGCCTAGCGGGAGCAGTAGATGAGCAGTTCTTC
CDR3: CASSRSLAGAVDEQFF
V: TRBV4-3
size: .
D: TRBD2
J: TRBJ2-1
length: 16

DNA: TGTGCCAGCAGCGTGAGCCCAGGGGGCCACGAAAAACTGTTTTTT
CDR3: CASSVSPGGHEKLFF
V: TRBV9
size: few
D: TRBD1
J: TRBJ1-4
length: 15

DNA: TGTGCCAGCTGGGACAGGAGGAACACTGAAGCTTTCTTT
CDR3: CASWDRRNTEAFF
V: TRBV27
size: .
D: TRBD1
J: TRBJ1-1
length: 13

DNA: TGTGCCAGCAGCTTGAAGGCTGAGACCTACGAGCAGTACTTC
CDR3: CASSLKAETYEQYF
V: TRBV7-9
size: once
D: .
J: TRBJ2-7
length: 14

DNA: TGTGCCAGCAGCTACATGGGAGGGACCCCACCCGGGGAGCTGTTTTTT
CDR3: CASSYMGGTPPGELFF
V: TRBV7-3
size: .
D: TRBD2
J: TRBJ2-2
length: 16

DNA: TGTGCCAGCAGCGAGAAAGCGGGAGGGGGTGAGCAGTACTTC
CDR3: CASSEKAGGGEQYF
V: TRBV5-4
size: .
D: TRBD2
J: TRBJ2-7
length: 14

DNA: TGTGCCACCAGTGATAGACTAGCGGGAGCCACAGATACGCAGTATTTT
CDR3: CATSDRLAGATDTQYF
V: TRBV24-1
size: few
D: TRBD2
J: TRBJ2-3
length: 16

DNA: TGTGCCAGCACCCCGGGGGCAAGACAGGGGGCGAATTTTTCCTACGAGCAGTACTTC
CDR3: CASTPGARQGANFSYEQYF
V: TRBV21-1
size: few
D: .
J: TRBJ2-7
length: 19